The 5 T cell receptor beta chains in this list originate from one sample, sequenced in a study of T-cell memory formation after mild COVID-19. TCRdb passed the 5' RACE reads through MiXCR, listing each CDR3 protein once. The sample holds more than 110,000 distinct CDR3 sequences, roughly 24% seen once. The material sequenced was PBMCs or a T cell subset sorted from them (not recorded which). Every receptor here comes from an adult woman who had mild COVID-19 (a few samples of this study predate the infection). Cell type and time point are not known.

The chain carries TRBV9 and TRBJ2-3; 8 nucleotides align to TRBD1. Per the germline V gene, CDR1 is SGDLS and CDR2 is YYNGEE. The CDR3 is 15 residues long. The trim removed 4 bases at V and 5 bases at J, leaving 9 bases unmatched. CDR3 bases: TGTGCCAGCAGCATCTCGCAGGGGGCTGGAGATACGCAGTATTTT. Amino acids: CASSISQGAGDTQYF.

This clonotype has only a few counts. The chain links TRBV7-9 to TRBJ1-5, with a weak D call TRBD1 (5 bases). V dropped 5 bases and J dropped 0 bases, with 17 bases sitting between them. Germline V gene lookup returns CDR1 SEHNR and CDR2 FQNEAQ (reference sequence). The CDR3 totals 17 residues. CDR3 amino acids: CASSGRDGDFSNQPQHF. CDR3 DNA: TGTGCCAGCAGCGGACGGGACGGAGATTTTAGCAATCAGCCCCAGCATTTT.

The chain carries TRBV12-3 or TRBV12-4 and TRBJ2-1; TRBD2 agrees at 16 bases. With V trimmed by 0 bases and J by 5 bases, 19 bases remained unmatched. The CDR3 totals 23 residues. The CDR3 DNA reads TGTGCCAGCAGTTTAGCGCATGTTGGATTGGGACTAGCGGGGGGGATCATCGACAATGAGCAGTTCTTC. It is translated as CASSLAHVGLGLAGGIIDNEQFF.

The chain combines TRBV6-5 with TRBJ1-2; 7 positions match TRBD1. Germline-derived CDR1 and CDR2 are MNHEY and SVGAGI. J gave up 6 bases and V 4 bases, and 5 bases lay outside the gene matches. This CDR3 has 13 residues. The CDR3 region has the DNA TGTGCCAGCAGTTTCTATACAGGGGATGGCTACACCTTC. This translates into CASSFYTGDGYTF.

The chain has TRBV24-1 and TRBJ2-7, with D possibly matching TRBD2 (6 bases). CDR1 and CDR2 (germline): KGHDR, SFDVKD. The CDR3 has 13 amino acids. V lost 3 bases and J 4 bases, leaving 9 bases between the germline ends. The CDR3 DNA follows: TGTGCCACCAGTGATGGGGGGAATTACGAGCAGTACTTC. It is translated as CATSDGGNYEQYF.